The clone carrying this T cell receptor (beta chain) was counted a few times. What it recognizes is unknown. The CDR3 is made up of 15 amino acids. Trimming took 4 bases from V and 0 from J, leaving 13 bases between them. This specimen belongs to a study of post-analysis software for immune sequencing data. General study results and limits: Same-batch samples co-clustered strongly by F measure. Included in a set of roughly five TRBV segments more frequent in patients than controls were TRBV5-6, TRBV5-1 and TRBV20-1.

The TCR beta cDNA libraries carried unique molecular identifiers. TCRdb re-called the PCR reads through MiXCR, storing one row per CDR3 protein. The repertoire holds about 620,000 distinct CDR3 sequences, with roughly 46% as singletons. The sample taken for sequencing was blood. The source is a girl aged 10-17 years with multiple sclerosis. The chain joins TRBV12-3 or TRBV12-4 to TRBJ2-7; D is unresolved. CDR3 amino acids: CASSSRRLNSYEQYF. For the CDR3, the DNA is TGTGCCAGCAGTTCCCGGCGTTTAAACTCCTACGAGCAGTACTTC.